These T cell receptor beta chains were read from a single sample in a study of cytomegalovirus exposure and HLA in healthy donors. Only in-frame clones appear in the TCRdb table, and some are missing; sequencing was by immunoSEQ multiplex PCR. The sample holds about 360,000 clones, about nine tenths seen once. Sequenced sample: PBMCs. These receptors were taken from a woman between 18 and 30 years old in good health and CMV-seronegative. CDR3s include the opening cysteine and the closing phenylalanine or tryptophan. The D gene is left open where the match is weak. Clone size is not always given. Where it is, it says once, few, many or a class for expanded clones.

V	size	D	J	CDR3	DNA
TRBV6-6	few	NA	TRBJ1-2	CASSYLSSREVDGYTF	TGTGCCAGCAGTTACCTCTCCAGCAGGGAAGTCGATGGCTACACCTTC
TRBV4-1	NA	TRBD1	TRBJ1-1	CASSQGGQGRNTEAFF	TGCGCCAGCAGCCAGGGCGGACAGGGAAGAAACACTGAAGCTTTCTTT
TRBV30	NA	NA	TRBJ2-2	CAWGSSRELFF	TGTGCCTGGGGGAGTTCCAGGGAGCTGTTTTTT
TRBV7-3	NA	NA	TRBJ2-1	CASSLDASLHNEQFF	TGTGCCAGCAGCTTAGACGCTAGCCTGCACAATGAGCAGTTCTTC
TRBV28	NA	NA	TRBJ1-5	CASSSPLGRNNQPQHF	TGTGCCAGCAGTTCCCCATTGGGCAGGAACAATCAGCCCCAGCATTTT
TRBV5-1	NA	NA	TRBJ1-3	CASKNATGSGNTIYF	TGCGCCAGCAAAAACGCGACTGGCTCTGGAAACACCATATATTTT
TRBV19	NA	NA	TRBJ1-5	CASSSRSNQPQHF	TGTGCCAGTAGTTCCCGTAGCAATCAGCCCCAGCATTTT
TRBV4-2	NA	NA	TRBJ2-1	CASSHLTDNVYQNEQFF	TGTGCCAGCAGCCACCTAACGGACAATGTCTATCAGAATGAGCAGTTCTTC
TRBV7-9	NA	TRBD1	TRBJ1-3	CASSPGTGRGNTIYF	TGTGCCAGCAGCCCAGGGACAGGGCGGGGAAACACCATATATTTT
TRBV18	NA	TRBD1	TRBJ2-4	CASSLAFGTGLAKNIQYF	TGTGCCAGCTCACTGGCCTTCGGGACAGGGCTAGCCAAAAACATTCAGTACTTC
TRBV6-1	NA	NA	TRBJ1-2	CATQGGYGYTF	TGTGCCACCCAAGGGGGTTATGGCTACACCTTC
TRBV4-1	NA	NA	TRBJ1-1	CASSHRLSTEAFF	TGCGCCAGCAGCCACCGGTTGTCCACTGAAGCTTTCTTT
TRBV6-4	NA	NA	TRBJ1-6	CASRLIQMDCYNSPLHF	TGTGCCAGCAGACTAATCCAAATGGACTGCTATAATTCACCCCTCCACTTT
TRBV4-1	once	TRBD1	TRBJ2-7	CASSSGTGTEQYF	TGCGCCAGCAGTTCCGGGACAGGGACCGAGCAGTACTTC
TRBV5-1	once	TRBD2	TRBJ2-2	CASSPRRLAITGELFF	TGCGCCAGCAGCCCTAGGAGACTAGCGATCACCGGGGAGCTGTTTTTT
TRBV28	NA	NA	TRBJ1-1	CASSQPGEAFF	TGTGCCAGCAGTCAGCCGGGGGAAGCTTTCTTT
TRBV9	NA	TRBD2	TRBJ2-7	CASSVGAGGSYEQYF	TGTGCCAGCAGCGTGGGAGCGGGGGGGTCCTACGAGCAGTACTTC
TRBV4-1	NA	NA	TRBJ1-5	CASSQDSPVRSNQPQHF	TGCGCCAGCAGCCAAGATTCCCCCGTTAGAAGTAATCAGCCCCAGCATTTT
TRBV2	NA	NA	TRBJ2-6	CASSEYPQGSGANVLTF	TGTGCCAGCAGTGAGTACCCCCAGGGCTCTGGGGCCAACGTCCTGACTTTC
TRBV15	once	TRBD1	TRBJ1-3	CATSRTPSGTASSGNTIYF	TGTGCCACCAGCAGGACTCCTAGCGGGACAGCTAGCTCTGGAAACACCATATATTTT
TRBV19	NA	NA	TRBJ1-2	CASSISEVNYGYTF	TGTGCCAGTAGTATTAGTGAAGTGAACTATGGCTACACCTTC
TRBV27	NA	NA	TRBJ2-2	CASSPRLNSNTGELFF	TGTGCCAGCAGTCCCCGACTGAACTCGAACACCGGGGAGCTGTTTTTT
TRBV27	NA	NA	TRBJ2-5	CASSLFLGETQYF	TGTGCCAGCAGTTTATTCCTCGGAGAGACCCAGTACTTC
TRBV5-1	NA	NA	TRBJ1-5	CASSLGARGQPQHF	TGCGCCAGCAGCTTAGGAGCCCGGGGTCAGCCCCAGCATTTT
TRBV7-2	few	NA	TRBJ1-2	CASSFLGYYGYTF	TGTGCCAGCAGCTTTCTGGGCTACTATGGCTACACCTTC
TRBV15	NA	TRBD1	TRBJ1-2	CATRTGGAGPYGYTF	TGTGCCACCAGGACAGGGGGCGCGGGCCCCTATGGCTACACCTTC
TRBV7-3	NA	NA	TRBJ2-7	CASSPSGRGYEQYF	TGTGCCAGCAGCCCCTCCGGCCGAGGATACGAGCAGTACTTC
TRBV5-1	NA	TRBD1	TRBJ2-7	CASSLRTGYEQYF	TGCGCCAGCAGCCTGAGGACAGGGTACGAGCAGTACTTC
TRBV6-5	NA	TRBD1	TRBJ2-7	CASRRQGGGNEQYF	TGTGCCAGCAGAAGACAGGGTGGTGGGAACGAGCAGTACTTC
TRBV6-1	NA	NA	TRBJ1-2	CASSSAYGYTF	TGTGCCAGCAGTTCTGCGTATGGCTACACCTTC
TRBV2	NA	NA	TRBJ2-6	CASRGRLLMEGGPGANVLTF	TGTGCCAGCAGGGGAAGGCTGCTGATGGAAGGAGGACCTGGGGCCAACGTCCTGACTTTC
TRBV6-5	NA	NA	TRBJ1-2	CASSYGQGRGYTF	TGTGCCAGCAGTTACGGCCAGGGGCGCGGCTACACCTTC
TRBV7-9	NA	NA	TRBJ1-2	CASLAGHVGYTF	TGTGCCAGCCTCGCAGGTCATGTAGGCTACACCTTC
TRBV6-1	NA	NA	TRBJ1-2	CASSEVNLYGYTF	TGTGCCAGCAGTGAAGTAAATCTCTATGGCTACACCTTC
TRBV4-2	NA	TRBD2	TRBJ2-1	CASSQEGLAGGHNEQFF	TGTGCCAGCAGCCAAGAGGGGCTAGCGGGGGGCCACAATGAGCAGTTCTTC
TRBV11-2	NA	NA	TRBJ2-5	CASSLAAGHQETQYF	TGTGCCAGCAGCTTAGCGGCAGGGCATCAAGAGACCCAGTACTTC
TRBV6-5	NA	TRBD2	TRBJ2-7	CASSPGTSSYEQYF	TGTGCCAGCAGTCCCGGGACTAGCTCCTACGAGCAGTACTTC
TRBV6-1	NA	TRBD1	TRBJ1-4	CASNPDREGGEKLFF	TGTGCCAGCAACCCAGACAGGGAAGGGGGTGAAAAACTGTTTTTT
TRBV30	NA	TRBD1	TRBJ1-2	CAWSVNRGDYGYTF	TGTGCCTGGAGTGTTAACAGGGGGGACTATGGCTACACCTTC
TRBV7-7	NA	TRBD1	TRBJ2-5	CASSARAGGETQYF	TGTGCCAGCAGCGCGCGTGCAGGGGGAGAGACCCAGTACTTC
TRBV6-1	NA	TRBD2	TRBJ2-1	CASSEVGGGSSEQFF	TGTGCCAGCAGTGAAGTCGGCGGGGGATCTAGCGAGCAGTTCTTC
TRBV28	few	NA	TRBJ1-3	CASSLDRISGNTIYF	TGTGCCAGCAGCTTGGACAGAATCTCTGGAAACACCATATATTTT
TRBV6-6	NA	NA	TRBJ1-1	CASSYRREGNTEAFF	TGTGCCAGCAGTTACCGTAGGGAGGGAAACACTGAAGCTTTCTTT
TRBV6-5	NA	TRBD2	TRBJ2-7	CASSFQRGEQYF	TGTGCCAGCAGCTTCCAGCGGGGGGAACAGTACTTC